This T cell receptor beta chain originates from a study of T cell responses to AZD1222 COVID-19 vaccine. Sequencing used immunoSEQ multiplex PCR; TCRdb keeps in-frame clones, though not all of them. The sample carries about 150,000 clones, about 88% recorded once. Notes on the study in general: A rise in Spike-specific TCR breadth and depth followed two AZD1222 doses.

To note about this clone: Its specificity is unknown.

The clonotype originates from an adult in good health. The sequencing here drew on peripheral blood, taken on day 0 of AZD1222 vaccination.

The CDR3 here is CSASSSGGSTDTQYF. The CDR3 region has the DNA TGCAGTGCTAGTAGCAGCGGGGGGTCCACAGATACGCAGTATTTT. The chain is built from TRBV20-1 and TRBJ2-3, with 9 bases that match TRBD2. This CDR3 region has 15 residues. The germline V gene encodes CDR1 DFQATT and CDR2 SNEGSKA (reference sequence). After removal of 3 bases from V and 2 bases from J, the junction contained 6 bases not matched to a gene.